This T cell receptor (beta chain) emerged from a study of vaccination effects on CD4 cells after COVID-19. Study summary: A density of approximately 2.2 million PBMC per well was used; these cells were cultured with 10 IU/ml IL-2 and approximately 10 ug/ml peptides. Study-wide findings and caveats: Healthy vaccinees' vaccine-induced clones included only 1 of 255 cross-reacting with common cold coronaviruses.

For this clone: Its cognate antigen is unknown.

The germline V gene has CDR1 KGHSH and CDR2 LQKENI. V was shortened by 1 base and J by 5 bases, with 11 bases between the two germline ends. The CDR3 length is 14 residues. Following an approximately eleven-day culture, CD4+ T cells were purified. Nucleocapsid antibody tests were negative, and the vaccine recipients had no prior SARS-CoV-2 infection. Sequencing used immunoSEQ multiplex PCR; TCRdb keeps in-frame clones, though not all of them. The sample lists tens of thousands of clones, more than 70% occurring once. The genes are TRBV18 and TRBJ1-2; possibly TRBD1 for D (5 bases). The TCR was taken from a human donor who received a COVID-19 vaccine. Sequences were derived from CD4+ T cells from PBMCs cultured without peptide, sampled before COVID-19 vaccination. CDR3 in amino acids: CASSPRGEGYGYTF. CDR3 nucleotide sequence: TGTGCCAGCTCACCACGCGGGGAGGGGTATGGCTACACCTTC.